This is a list of T cell receptor beta chains from one sample in a study of T cell responses to AZD1222 COVID-19 vaccine. Profiled with immunoSEQ multiplex PCR; TCRdb holds only in-frame clones, not every one. The data hold roughly 97,000 clones, with 70% to 90% observed a single time. The sample here was peripheral blood, taken on day 0 of AZD1222 vaccination. The receptors were gathered from an adult in good health. Both conserved end residues are trimmed from each CDR3. Each record gives: D gene, J gene, V gene, CDR3 protein. A D gene is named only where the DNA matches it firmly.

D: TRBD1
J: TRBJ2-3
V: TRBV5-1
CDR3: ASSLTGTGGSSTDTQY

D: TRBD2
J: TRBJ2-2
V: TRBV7-8
CDR3: ASSLGIAGGATGELF

D: .
J: TRBJ2-2
V: TRBV6-1
CDR3: ATLGGGTGELF

D: TRBD1
J: TRBJ1-2
V: TRBV15
CDR3: ATSRAGGWGYT

D: .
J: TRBJ1-1
V: TRBV13
CDR3: ASSFNSLGGANTEAF

D: TRBD2
J: TRBJ2-1
V: TRBV6-6
CDR3: ASSTPFSGAPGGSYNEQF

D: TRBD2
J: TRBJ2-7
V: TRBV25-1
CDR3: ASSESGGVSTYEQY

D: .
J: TRBJ2-1
V: TRBV12-2
CDR3: ASRNTSGELCRDNEQF

D: .
J: TRBJ1-2
V: TRBV9
CDR3: ASSVGGHGYT

D: .
J: TRBJ1-2
V: TRBV28
CDR3: ASSFPGENYGYT

D: TRBD1
J: TRBJ1-2
V: TRBV5-1
CDR3: ASSLRTGGNGYT

D: .
J: TRBJ1-3
V: TRBV6-6
CDR3: ASSLPGGSASGNTIY

D: .
J: TRBJ1-6
V: TRBV5-1
CDR3: ASSLDNSPLH

D: TRBD2
J: TRBJ2-7
V: TRBV7-9
CDR3: ASSKGLVPYEQY

D: .
J: TRBJ2-1
V: TRBV4-1
CDR3: ASSQDTLPL

D: .
J: TRBJ1-5
V: TRBV5-5
CDR3: ASSLVTDQPQH

D: TRBD1
J: TRBJ2-5
V: TRBV4-2
CDR3: ASSQDSGTGGETQY

D: TRBD1
J: TRBJ2-5
V: TRBV13
CDR3: ASSTQGQGVWETQY

D: .
J: TRBJ1-6
V: TRBV7-8
CDR3: ASSLRTGNSPLH

D: TRBD1
J: TRBJ2-7
V: TRBV7-8
CDR3: ASSLIQGESYEQY

D: .
J: TRBJ1-2
V: TRBV5-6
CDR3: ASSLGGRNYGYT

D: TRBD1
J: TRBJ2-7
V: TRBV3-1/TRBV3-2
CDR3: ASSPGTGIYEQY

D: .
J: TRBJ2-2
V: TRBV12-2
CDR3: ASRLTVLVGGRAGELF

D: TRBD1
J: TRBJ2-2
V: TRBV7-8
CDR3: ASSFDRANTGELF

D: TRBD1
J: TRBJ2-1
V: TRBV6-4
CDR3: ASSEGQGGNEQF

D: TRBD1
J: TRBJ1-1
V: TRBV10-3
CDR3: AISQTGTNTEAF

D: .
J: TRBJ1-3
V: TRBV5-1
CDR3: ASSGGTGWASSGNTIY

D: .
J: TRBJ2-4
V: TRBV6-5
CDR3: GGAKNIQY

D: TRBD1
J: TRBJ1-4
V: TRBV5-1
CDR3: ASSWTGMGEKLF

D: .
J: TRBJ2-3
V: TRBV11-2
CDR3: ASSFRGSGTDTQY

D: .
J: TRBJ2-1
V: TRBV11-2
CDR3: ASSLGYNEQF

D: TRBD2
J: TRBJ2-1
V: TRBV3-1/TRBV3-2
CDR3: ASSQDWLAGVWSEQF

D: .
J: TRBJ2-2
V: TRBV2
CDR3: ASRWSYTGELF

D: .
J: TRBJ2-2
V: TRBV15
CDR3: ATSRALANLPTGELF

D: TRBD1
J: TRBJ2-2
V: TRBV6-5
CDR3: ASSWDRPNTGELF

D: .
J: TRBJ1-1
V: TRBV7-2
CDR3: ASRGVGSGTEAF

D: .
J: TRBJ1-5
V: TRBV29-1
CDR3: SVENGSNQPQH

D: .
J: TRBJ2-7
V: TRBV6-2/TRBV6-3
CDR3: ASSYSTVISYEQY

D: .
J: TRBJ1-4
V: TRBV29-1
CDR3: SVEVTGVAEKLF

D: .
J: TRBJ2-2
V: TRBV5-1
CDR3: ASSLSPPNTGELF

D: .
J: TRBJ1-2
V: TRBV2
CDR3: ASRSSLNYGYT

D: .
J: TRBJ1-4
V: TRBV28
CDR3: ASREQGPEKLF

D: .
J: TRBJ1-1
V: TRBV6-5
CDR3: ASSYGGGTNTEAF

D: TRBD2
J: TRBJ2-5
V: TRBV7-6
CDR3: ASSHRGGPLETQY

D: TRBD1
J: TRBJ1-1
V: TRBV4-1
CDR3: ASSPGQGAAEAF

D: TRBD2
J: TRBJ2-5
V: TRBV28
CDR3: ASSSPGLAGEETQY

D: .
J: TRBJ1-2
V: TRBV19
CDR3: ASKVSTFVNYGYT

D: .
J: TRBJ1-5
V: TRBV2
CDR3: ASSREADNQPQH

D: .
J: TRBJ1-1
V: TRBV7-2
CDR3: ASSWTANTEAF

D: TRBD1
J: TRBJ1-4
V: TRBV30
CDR3: ASQAFRGMAEKLF

D: .
J: TRBJ2-7
V: TRBV4-1
CDR3: ASSQEGYTHPSYEQY

D: TRBD1
J: TRBJ2-4
V: TRBV5-8
CDR3: ASSRDRGPKNIQY

D: .
J: TRBJ1-2
V: TRBV7-9
CDR3: ASSLAGTPTNYGYT

D: .
J: TRBJ1-1
V: TRBV10-3
CDR3: AISPSEGGVYTEAF

D: TRBD1
J: TRBJ2-2
V: TRBV15
CDR3: ATSSQDRANTGELF

D: .
J: TRBJ2-7
V: TRBV7-9
CDR3: ASSSLGGSSSYEQY

D: .
J: TRBJ1-6
V: TRBV30
CDR3: AWNLPQGYNSPLH

D: TRBD1
J: TRBJ1-5
V: TRBV5-1
CDR3: ASSLTGGNNQPQH